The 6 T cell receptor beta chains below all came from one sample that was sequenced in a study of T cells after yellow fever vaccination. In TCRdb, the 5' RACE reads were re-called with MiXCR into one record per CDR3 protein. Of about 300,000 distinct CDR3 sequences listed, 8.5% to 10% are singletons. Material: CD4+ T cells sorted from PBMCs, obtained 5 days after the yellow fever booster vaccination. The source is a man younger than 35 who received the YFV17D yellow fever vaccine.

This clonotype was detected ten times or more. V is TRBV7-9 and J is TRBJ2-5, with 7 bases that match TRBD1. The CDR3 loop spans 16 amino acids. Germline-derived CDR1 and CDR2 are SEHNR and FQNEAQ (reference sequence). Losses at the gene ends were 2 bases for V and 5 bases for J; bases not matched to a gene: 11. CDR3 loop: CASSLLRDLGGETQYF. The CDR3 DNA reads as TGTGCCAGCAGCTTATTAAGGGATCTAGGGGGCGAGACCCAGTACTTC.

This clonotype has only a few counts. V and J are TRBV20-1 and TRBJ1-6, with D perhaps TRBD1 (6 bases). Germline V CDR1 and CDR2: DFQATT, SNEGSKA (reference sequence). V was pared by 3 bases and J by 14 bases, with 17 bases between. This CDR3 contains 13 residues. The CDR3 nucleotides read TGCAGTGCTAGTACCCCAGGGGCTGGGACCCTCCACTTT. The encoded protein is CSASTPGAGTLHF.

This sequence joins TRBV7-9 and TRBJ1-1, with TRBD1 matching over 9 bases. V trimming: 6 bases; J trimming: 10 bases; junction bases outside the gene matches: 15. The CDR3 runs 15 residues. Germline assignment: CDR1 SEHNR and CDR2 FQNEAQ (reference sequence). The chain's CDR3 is CASRPFGGDRDGAFF. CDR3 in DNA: TGTGCCAGCAGACCATTCGGGGGGGACAGGGACGGAGCTTTCTTT.

CDR3 sequence (DNA): TGTGCCAGCAGCGTAGACCAACCCCGCCACACCGGGGAGCTGTTTTTT. Protein: CASSVDQPRHTGELFF. This chain connects TRBV9 to TRBJ2-2; no clear D. This CDR3 contains 16 residues. Germline loops: CDR1 SGDLS, CDR2 YYNGEE. The V gene lost 0 bases and the J gene lost 3 bases, with 12 bases spanning the gap.

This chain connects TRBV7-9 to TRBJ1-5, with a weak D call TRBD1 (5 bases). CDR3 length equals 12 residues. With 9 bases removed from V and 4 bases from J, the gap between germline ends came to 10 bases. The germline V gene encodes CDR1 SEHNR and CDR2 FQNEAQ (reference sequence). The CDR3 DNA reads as TGTGCCAGTGGACAATGGAATCAGCCCCAGCATTTT. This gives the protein CASGQWNQPQHF.

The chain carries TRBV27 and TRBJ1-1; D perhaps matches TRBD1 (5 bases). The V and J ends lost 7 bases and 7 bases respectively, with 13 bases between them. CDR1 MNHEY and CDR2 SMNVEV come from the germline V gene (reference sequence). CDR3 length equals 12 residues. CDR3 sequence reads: CASKGTGIEAFF. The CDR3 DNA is TGTGCCAGCAAAGGGACGGGTATTGAAGCTTTCTTT.